This T cell receptor (beta chain) was retrieved from a study of tumor-infiltrating lymphocytes in primary liver carcinoma. This clonotype came up once. The junction shows a germline mismatch at one end, possibly a read error. The investigators made TCR beta cDNA from approximately 500 ng total RNA, using a constant-region primer. Slightly modified ARM-PCR with three nested multiplex PCR rounds yielded TCR beta libraries. Running 9 to 11 cycles apiece, the first two PCR rounds relied on TRBV1-TRBV30 forward primers together with a C-beta reverse primer. One entry per CDR3 protein, called by TCRdb with MiXCR from the multiplex PCR reads. The sample includes fewer than 400,000 distinct CDR3 sequences, about three fifths of them seen just once. Unsorted whole blood supplied the blood RNA, and germline DNA was isolated too. This CDR3 has 16 amino acids. The V gene's germline CDR1 is LGHNA and CDR2 YSLEER.

V and J are TRBV4-3 and TRBJ2-2; D is perhaps TRBD2 (5 bases). Sequenced sample: peripheral blood. This sequence was found in a woman between 25 and 40 years old with primary liver carcinoma and hepatitis B virus infection. The CDR3 loop reads CARSQEAQLVSGELFF. The DNA of the CDR3 is TGCGCCCGCAGCCAAGAAGCCCAACTAGTATCCGGGGAGCTGTTTTTT.